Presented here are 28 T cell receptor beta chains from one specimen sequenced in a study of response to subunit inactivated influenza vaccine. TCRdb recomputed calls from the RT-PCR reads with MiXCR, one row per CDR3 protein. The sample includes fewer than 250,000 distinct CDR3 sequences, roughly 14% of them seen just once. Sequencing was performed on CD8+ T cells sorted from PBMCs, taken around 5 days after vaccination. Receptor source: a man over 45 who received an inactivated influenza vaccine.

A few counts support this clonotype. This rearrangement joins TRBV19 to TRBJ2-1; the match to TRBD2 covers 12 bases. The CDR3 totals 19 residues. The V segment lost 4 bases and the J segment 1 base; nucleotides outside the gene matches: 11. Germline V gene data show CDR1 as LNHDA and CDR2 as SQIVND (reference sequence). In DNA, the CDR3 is TGTGCCAGTAGTACAGAGACTAGCGGGGGATACGCTTCCTACAATGAGCAGTTCTTC. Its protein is CASSTETSGGYASYNEQFF.

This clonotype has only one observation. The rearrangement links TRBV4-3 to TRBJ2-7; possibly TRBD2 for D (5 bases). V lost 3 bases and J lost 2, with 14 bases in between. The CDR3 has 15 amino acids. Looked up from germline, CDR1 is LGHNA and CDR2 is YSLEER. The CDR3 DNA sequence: TGCGCCAGCAGCCAGGAGGTAGACGAGACCTACGAGCAGTACTTC. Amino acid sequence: CASSQEVDETYEQYF.

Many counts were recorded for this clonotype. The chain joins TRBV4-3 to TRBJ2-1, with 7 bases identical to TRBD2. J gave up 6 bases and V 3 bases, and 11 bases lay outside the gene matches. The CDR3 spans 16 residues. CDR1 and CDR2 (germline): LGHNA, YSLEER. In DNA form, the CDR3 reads TGCGCCAGCAGCCACGAAGTCGGCGGGAGTCCCAATGAGCAGTTCTTC. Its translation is CASSHEVGGSPNEQFF.

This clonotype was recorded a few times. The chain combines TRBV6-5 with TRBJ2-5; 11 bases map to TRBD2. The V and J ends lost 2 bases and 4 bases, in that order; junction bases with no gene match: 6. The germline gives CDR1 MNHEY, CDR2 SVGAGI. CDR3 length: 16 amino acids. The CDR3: CASSYRLAGSRETQYF. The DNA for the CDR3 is TGTGCCAGCAGTTACCGACTAGCGGGATCCCGAGAGACCCAGTACTTC.

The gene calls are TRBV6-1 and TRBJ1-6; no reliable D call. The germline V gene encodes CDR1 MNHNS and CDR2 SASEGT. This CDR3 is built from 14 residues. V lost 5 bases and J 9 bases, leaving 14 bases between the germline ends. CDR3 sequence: CASSPGPRGSPLHF. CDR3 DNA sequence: TGTGCCAGCAGTCCCGGGCCCCGGGGTTCACCCCTCCACTTT.

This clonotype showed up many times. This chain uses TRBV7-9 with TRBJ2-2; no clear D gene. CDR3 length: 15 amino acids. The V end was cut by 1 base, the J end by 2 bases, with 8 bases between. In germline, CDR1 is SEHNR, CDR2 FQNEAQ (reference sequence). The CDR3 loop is CASSLGTSNTGELFF. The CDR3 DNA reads TGTGCCAGCAGCTTAGGGACGAGCAACACCGGGGAGCTGTTTTTT.

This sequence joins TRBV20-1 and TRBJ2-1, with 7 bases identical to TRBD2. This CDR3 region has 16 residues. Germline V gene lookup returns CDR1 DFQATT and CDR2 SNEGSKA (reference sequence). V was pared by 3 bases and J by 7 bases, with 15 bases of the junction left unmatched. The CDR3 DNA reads TGCAGTGCTAGGGCCCCTAGCGGCTGGACCCGAAATGAGCAGTTCTTC. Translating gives CSARAPSGWTRNEQFF.

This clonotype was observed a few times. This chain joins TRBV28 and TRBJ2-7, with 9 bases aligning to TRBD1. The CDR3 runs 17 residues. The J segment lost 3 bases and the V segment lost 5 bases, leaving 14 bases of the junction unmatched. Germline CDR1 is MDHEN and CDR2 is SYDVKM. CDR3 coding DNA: TGTGCCAGCAGTCCGTCCCGGGACAGGGAAGGAGTCTACGAGCAGTACTTC. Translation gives CASSPSRDREGVYEQYF.

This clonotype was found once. The CDR3 DNA follows: TGTGCCAGCAGTTTATCGCGAGGTTCTGGCTACACCTTC. It is translated as CASSLSRGSGYTF. The chain joins TRBV27 to TRBJ1-2; D gene uncertain. V was clipped by 0 bases and J by 7 bases, with 9 bases between them. The germline gives CDR1 MNHEY, CDR2 SMNVEV (reference sequence). This CDR3 has 13 amino acids.

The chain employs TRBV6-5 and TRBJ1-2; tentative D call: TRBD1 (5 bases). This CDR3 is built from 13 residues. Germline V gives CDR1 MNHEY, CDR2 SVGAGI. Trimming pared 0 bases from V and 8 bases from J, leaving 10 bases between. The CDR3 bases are TGTGCCAGCAGTTACTCTTGGGGGGAGGGCTACACCTTC. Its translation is CASSYSWGEGYTF.

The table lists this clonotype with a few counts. The CDR3 region is CAISGTSGMRTDTQYF. CDR3 nucleotides: TGTGCCATCAGCGGGACTAGCGGGATGAGAACAGATACGCAGTATTTT. The chain carries TRBV10-3 and TRBJ2-3; 13 bases are shared with TRBD2. The V and J ends lost 6 bases and 3 bases, in that order; junction bases with no gene match: 6. This CDR3 is 16 amino acids long. Germline CDR1 and CDR2: ENHRY and SYGVKD.

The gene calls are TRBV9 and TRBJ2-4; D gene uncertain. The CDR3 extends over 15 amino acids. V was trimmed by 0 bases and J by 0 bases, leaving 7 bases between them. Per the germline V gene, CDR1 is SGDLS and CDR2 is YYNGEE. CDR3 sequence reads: CASSVDGLAKNIQYF. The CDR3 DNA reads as TGTGCCAGCAGCGTAGATGGCCTAGCCAAAAACATTCAGTACTTC.

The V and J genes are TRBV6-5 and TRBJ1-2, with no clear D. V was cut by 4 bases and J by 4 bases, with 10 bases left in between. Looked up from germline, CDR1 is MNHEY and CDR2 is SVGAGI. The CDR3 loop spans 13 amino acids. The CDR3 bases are TGTGCCAGCAGTTGCCCGGTGTGCTATGGCTACACCTTC. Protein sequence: CASSCPVCYGYTF.

The CDR3 region is CASSPPGRELYEQYF. The CDR3 bases are TGTGCCAGCAGTCCCCCGGGGCGCGAACTTTACGAGCAGTACTTC. The chain is built from TRBV12-3 or TRBV12-4 and TRBJ2-7; perhaps D is TRBD1 or TRBD2 (5 bases each). CDR3 size: 15 residues. The germline V and J ends were trimmed by 5 bases and 4 bases, with 18 bases remaining between them.

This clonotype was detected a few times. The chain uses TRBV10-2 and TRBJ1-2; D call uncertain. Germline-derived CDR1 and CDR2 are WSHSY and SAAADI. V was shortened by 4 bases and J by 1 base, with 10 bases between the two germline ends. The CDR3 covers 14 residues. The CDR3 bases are TGCGCCAGCAGTGGAGGGCAAATTAACTATGGCTACACCTTC. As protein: CASSGGQINYGYTF.

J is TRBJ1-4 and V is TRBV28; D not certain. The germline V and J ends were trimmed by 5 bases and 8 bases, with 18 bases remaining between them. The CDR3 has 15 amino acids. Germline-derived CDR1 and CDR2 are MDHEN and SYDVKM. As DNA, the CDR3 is TGTGCCAGCAGTGCCACAGTCTGGGCTGGGGAAAAACTGTTTTTT. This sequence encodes CASSATVWAGEKLFF.

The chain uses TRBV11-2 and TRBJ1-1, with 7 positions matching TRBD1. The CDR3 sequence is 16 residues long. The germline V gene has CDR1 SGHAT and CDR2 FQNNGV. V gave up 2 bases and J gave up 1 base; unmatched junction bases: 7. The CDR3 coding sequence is TGTGCCAGCAGCTTATCACGGACAGGCAAGAACACTGAAGCTTTCTTT. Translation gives CASSLSRTGKNTEAFF.

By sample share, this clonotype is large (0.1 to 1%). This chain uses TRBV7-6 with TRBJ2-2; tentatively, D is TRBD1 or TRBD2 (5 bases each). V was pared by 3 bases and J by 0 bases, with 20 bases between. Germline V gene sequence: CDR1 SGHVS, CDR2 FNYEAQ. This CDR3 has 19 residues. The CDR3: CASSFKGPFATPNTGELFF. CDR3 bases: TGTGCCAGCAGCTTCAAGGGACCCTTCGCGACTCCGAACACCGGGGAGCTGTTTTTT.

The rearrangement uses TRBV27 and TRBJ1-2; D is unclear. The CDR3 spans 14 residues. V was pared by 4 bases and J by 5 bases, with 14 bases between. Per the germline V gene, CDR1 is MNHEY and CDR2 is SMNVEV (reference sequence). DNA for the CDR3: TGTGCCAGCAGTTCCATCCCCGGCCCATATGGCTACACCTTC. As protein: CASSSIPGPYGYTF.

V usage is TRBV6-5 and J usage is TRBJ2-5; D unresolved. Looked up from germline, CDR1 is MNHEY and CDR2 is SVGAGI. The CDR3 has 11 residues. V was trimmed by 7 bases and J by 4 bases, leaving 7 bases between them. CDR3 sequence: CASTHGETQYF. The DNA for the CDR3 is TGTGCCAGCACCCACGGAGAGACCCAGTACTTC.

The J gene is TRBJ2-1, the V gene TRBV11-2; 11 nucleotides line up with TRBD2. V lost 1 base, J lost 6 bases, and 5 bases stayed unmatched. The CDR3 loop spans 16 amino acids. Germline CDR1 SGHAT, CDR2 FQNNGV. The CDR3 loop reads CASSLVGLAGGNEQFF. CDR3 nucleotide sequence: TGTGCCAGCAGCTTAGTGGGCCTAGCGGGAGGCAATGAGCAGTTCTTC.

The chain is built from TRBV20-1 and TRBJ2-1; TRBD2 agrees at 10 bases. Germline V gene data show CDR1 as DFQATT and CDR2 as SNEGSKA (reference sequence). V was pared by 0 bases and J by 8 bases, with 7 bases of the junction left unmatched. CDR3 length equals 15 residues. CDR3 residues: CSARDALAGDDEQFF. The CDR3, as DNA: TGCAGTGCTAGAGATGCGCTAGCGGGGGATGATGAGCAGTTCTTC.

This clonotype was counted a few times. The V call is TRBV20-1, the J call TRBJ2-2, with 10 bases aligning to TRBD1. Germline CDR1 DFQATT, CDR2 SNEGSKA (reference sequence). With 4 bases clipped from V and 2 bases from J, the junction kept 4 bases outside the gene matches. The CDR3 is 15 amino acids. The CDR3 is CSATDRGHNTGELFF. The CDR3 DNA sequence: TGCAGTGCTACAGACAGGGGGCATAACACCGGGGAGCTGTTTTTT.

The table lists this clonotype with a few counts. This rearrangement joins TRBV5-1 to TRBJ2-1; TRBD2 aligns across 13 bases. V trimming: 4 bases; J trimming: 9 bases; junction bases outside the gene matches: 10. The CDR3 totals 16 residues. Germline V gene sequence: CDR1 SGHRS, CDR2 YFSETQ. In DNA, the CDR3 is TGCGCCAGCAGCGCCCGGACTAGCGGGAGTAGAGCTGAGCAGTTCTTC. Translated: CASSARTSGSRAEQFF.

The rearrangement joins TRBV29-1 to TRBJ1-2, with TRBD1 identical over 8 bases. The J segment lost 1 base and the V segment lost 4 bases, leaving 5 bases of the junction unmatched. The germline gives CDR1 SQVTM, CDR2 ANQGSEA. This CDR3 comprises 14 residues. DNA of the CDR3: TGCAGCGTTGGAGAACAGGGGGTTAACTATGGCTACACCTTC. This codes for CSVGEQGVNYGYTF.

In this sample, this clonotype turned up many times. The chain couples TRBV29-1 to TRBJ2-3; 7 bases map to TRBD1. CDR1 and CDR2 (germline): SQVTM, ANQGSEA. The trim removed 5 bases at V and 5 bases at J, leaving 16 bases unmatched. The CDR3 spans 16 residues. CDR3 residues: CSVHGPGTTGRDTQYF. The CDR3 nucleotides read TGCAGCGTTCACGGCCCAGGGACGACAGGGAGAGATACGCAGTATTTT.

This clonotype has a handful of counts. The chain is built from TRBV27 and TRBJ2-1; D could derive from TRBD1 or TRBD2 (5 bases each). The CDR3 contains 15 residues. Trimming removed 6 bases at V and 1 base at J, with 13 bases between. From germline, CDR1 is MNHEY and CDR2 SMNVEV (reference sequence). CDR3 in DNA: TGTGCCAGCAGCCAAGCATGGGGGTCCTACAATGAGCAGTTCTTC. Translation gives CASSQAWGSYNEQFF.

CDR3 region: CASSEGQYNQPQHF. CDR3 nucleotides: TGTGCCAGCAGTGAGGGGCAGTACAATCAGCCCCAGCATTTT. V usage is TRBV2 and J usage is TRBJ1-5; a possible D gene is TRBD1 (5 bases). Germline values: CDR1 SNHLY, CDR2 FYNNEI. The CDR3 sequence is 14 residues long. The V gene lost 3 bases and the J gene lost 3 bases, with 9 bases spanning the gap.